This TCR beta chain stems from a study of blood T cell repertoires in COVID-19. For the study at large: Specimens from acute and convalescent COVID-19 originated in the United States, Italy and Spain. T cells, B-cell-depleted T cells, or PBMCs supplied cDNA or gDNA.

The CDR3 length is 14 residues. From germline, CDR1 is LNHDA and CDR2 SQIVND (reference sequence). Trimming removed 7 bases at V and 0 bases at J, with 12 bases between. In the study's own analysis: Amplified reference gene primers provided the basis for estimating nucleated cell counts. Profiling relied on immunoSEQ multiplex PCR, and the TCRdb table lists in-frame clones only, not all of them. The DNA was the basis for D and trimming; V, J and clone size are from that table. This repertoire shows more than 150,000 clones, nearly 90% found once; its top ten account for 0.62%. The sample comprised peripheral blood. The chain is built from TRBV19 and TRBJ1-1, with D hard to call. The receptor's source is a man in his fifties or sixties with acute or convalescent COVID-19. In DNA, the CDR3 is TGTGCCAGTACAGGCGGGATTATGAACACTGAAGCTTTCTTT. Translated: CASTGGIMNTEAFF.